The 11 T cell receptor beta chains in this list originate from one sample, sequenced in a study of early T cells in non-severe SARS-CoV-2 infection. TCRdb itself ran the 5' RACE reads through MiXCR, one entry per CDR3 protein. Found here are roughly 34,000 distinct CDR3 sequences, roughly 7.1% of them singletons; the top ten hold 13%. The sample consisted of whole blood, taken at baseline. These receptors were taken from an adult who was a healthcare worker with PCR-confirmed SARS-CoV-2 infection or an uninfected control (not recorded which).

V is TRBV2 and J is TRBJ2-3; weak D call: TRBD1 (5 bases). V lost 3 bases and J 1 base, leaving 8 bases between the germline ends. Germline V CDR1 and CDR2: SNHLY, FYNNEI. The CDR3 extends over 14 amino acids. The CDR3 reads CASSDRVGTDTQYF. For the CDR3, the DNA is TGTGCCAGCAGTGACAGGGTGGGCACAGATACGCAGTATTTT.

The chain is built from TRBV5-5 and TRBJ1-1; D is unresolved. CDR1 is SGHKS and CDR2 is YYEKEE in the germline V gene (reference sequence). Between the trimmed V and J ends, which lost 2 bases and 3 bases, there was a span of 2 bases. The CDR3 sequence is 11 residues long. The CDR3 region is CASSLDTEAFF. The CDR3 nucleotides are TGTGCCAGCAGCTTAGACACTGAAGCTTTCTTT.

The chain links TRBV10-3 to TRBJ1-5, with D perhaps matching TRBD1 (5 bases). V lost 5 bases and J lost 3, with 11 bases in between. Per the germline V gene, CDR1 is ENHRY and CDR2 is SYGVKD. The CDR3 length is 14 residues. CDR3: CAISKDTFNQPQHF. The DNA for the CDR3 is TGTGCCATCAGTAAGGACACGTTCAATCAGCCCCAGCATTTT.

This clonotype was seen ten or more times. V and J are TRBV9 and TRBJ2-1; D is ambiguous. The germline V gene has CDR1 SGDLS and CDR2 YYNGEE. Trimming removed 0 bases from V and 0 bases from J, with 10 bases in between. The CDR3 runs 16 residues. In DNA form, the CDR3 reads TGTGCCAGCAGCGTAGTTCCCAGGTCCTCCTACAATGAGCAGTTCTTC. Amino acid sequence: CASSVVPRSSYNEQFF. The variable domain in full, completed from reference TRBV9 and TRBJ2-1, reads DSGVTQTPKHLITATGQRVTLRCSPRSGDLSVYWYQQSLDQGLQFLIQYYNGEERAKGNILERFSAQQFPDLHSELNLSSLELGDSALYFCASSVVPRSSYNEQFFGPGTRLTVL.

The table lists this clonotype with many counts. This chain joins TRBV20-1 and TRBJ1-1, with a tentative D call TRBD1 (6 bases). The CDR3 spans 14 residues. V was trimmed by 1 base and J by 1 base, leaving 10 bases between them. The germline V gene encodes CDR1 DFQATT and CDR2 SNEGSKA (reference sequence). The CDR3 is CSARVQGWNTEAFF. In nucleotides, the CDR3 is TGCAGTGCTAGAGTACAGGGATGGAACACTGAAGCTTTCTTT.

This clonotype has only a few counts. The chain employs TRBV12-3 or TRBV12-4 and TRBJ2-5, with TRBD2 identical over 8 bases. CDR3 length: 17 amino acids. Trimming removed 2 bases from V and 5 bases from J; junction bases left unmatched: 13. The CDR3: CASSLTVAGKKGETQYF. The CDR3 DNA is TGTGCCAGCAGTTTAACGGTAGCGGGAAAAAAGGGGGAGACCCAGTACTTC.

This clonotype was detected ten times or more. The genes are TRBV11-2 and TRBJ1-1; D is possibly TRBD1 (5 bases). This CDR3 is 12 amino acids long. The V end was cut by 8 bases, the J end by 0 bases, with 7 bases between. Germline-derived CDR1 and CDR2 are SGHAT and FQNNGV. The CDR3 loop reads CASGALNTEAFF. CDR3 bases: TGTGCCAGCGGGGCCTTGAACACTGAAGCTTTCTTT.

This clonotype has a handful of counts. The gene calls are TRBV29-1 and TRBJ2-2; 10 bases fit TRBD2. In germline, CDR1 is SQVTM, CDR2 ANQGSEA. The CDR3 has 17 residues. Trimming cost V 2 bases and J 8 bases; bases outside gene matches: 14. The DNA of the CDR3 is TGCAGCGTTGAATCGGTTTCTAGCGGGAGCCTTGGAGGGGAGCTGTTTTTT. It codes for CSVESVSSGSLGGELFF.

This clonotype was observed at least ten times. This rearrangement joins TRBV12-5 to TRBJ2-3; 9 bases align to TRBD2. Germline V gene sequence: CDR1 LGHNT, CDR2 FRNRAP. The CDR3 is 17 amino acids. V shed 5 bases and J 2 bases; nucleotides not matched to a gene: 11. This chain's CDR3 is CASGPKTSGWNTDTQYF. The CDR3 DNA is TGTGCTAGTGGTCCAAAGACTAGCGGCTGGAACACAGATACGCAGTATTTT.

The table lists this clonotype with a few counts. This rearrangement joins TRBV5-5 to TRBJ1-2; weak D call: TRBD1 (5 bases). The CDR3 sequence is 14 residues long. Germline V lookup: CDR1 SGHKS, CDR2 YYEKEE (reference sequence). Trimming removed 0 bases at V and 6 bases at J, with 12 bases between. The CDR3 protein is CASSLAVTVHGYTF. The CDR3 nucleotides read TGTGCCAGCAGCTTGGCCGTGACAGTGCATGGCTACACCTTC. The full variable domain, its missing parts supplied by reference TRBV5-5 and TRBJ1-2, is DAGVTQSPTHLIKTRGQQVTLRCSPISGHKSVSWYQQVLGQGPQFIFQYYEKEERGRGNFPDRFSARQFPNYSSELNVNALLLGDSALYLCASSLAVTVHGYTFGSGTRLTVV.

The chain uses TRBV21-1 and TRBJ2-5; TRBD1, the table's D call, was not compared with the DNA. TRBV21-1 is designated a pseudogene. The CDR3 length is 16 residues. CDR3 DNA: TGTGCCAGCAGCAAAGGAGGCGCAAGATACCAAGAGACCCAGTACTTC. Its translation is CASSKGGARYQETQYF.